Below, 16 T cell receptor beta chains from the same sample are listed, as sequenced in a study of neurological immune-mediated disorders. TCRdb reanalysed the 5' RACE reads using MiXCR and keeps one entry per CDR3 protein. The sample has about 66,000 distinct CDR3 sequences, 4.5% to 5.5% seen once; the top ten hold about 6.9%. Specimen: PBMCs. The source is a man aged 25-40 years with multiple sclerosis.

This clonotype appeared a few times. The chain recombines TRBV5-1 with TRBJ1-5; TRBD1 aligns across 7 bases. The CDR3 has 14 amino acids. CDR1 and CDR2 from the germline V gene are SGHRS and YFSETQ. Germline trimming cut 4 bases from V and 2 bases from J; bases unmatched to any gene: 3. The CDR3, as DNA: TGCGCCAGCAGCACCGGACAGGGCAATCAGCCCCAGCATTTT. This translates into CASSTGQGNQPQHF.

This clonotype turned up a few times. The chain joins TRBV7-2 to TRBJ1-4; the D is unclear. The CDR3 contains 15 residues. The germline V gene encodes CDR1 SGHTA and CDR2 FQGNSA. V was clipped by 2 bases and J by 0 bases, with 7 bases between them. This chain's CDR3 is CASSLLRSTNEKLFF. The CDR3 coding sequence is TGTGCCAGCAGCTTACTCCGGTCAACTAATGAAAAACTGTTTTTT.

The chain recombines TRBV11-1 with TRBJ1-1; no clear D. Trimming took off 6 bases at V and 5 bases at J, with 22 bases between the two ends. Germline assignment: CDR1 SGHAT and CDR2 FQDESV (reference sequence). CDR3 length equals 16 residues. This CDR3 is CASSFDTGRGFTEAFF. CDR3 coding DNA: TGTGCCAGCAGTTTTGATACGGGCCGCGGATTTACTGAAGCTTTCTTT.

This clonotype was picked up a small number of times. The chain is built from TRBV5-1 and TRBJ2-3; TRBD1 agrees at 10 bases. The CDR3 sequence is 15 residues long. V gave up 4 bases and J gave up 1 base; unmatched junction bases: 3. Looked up from germline, CDR1 is SGHRS and CDR2 is YFSETQ. For the CDR3, the DNA is TGCGCCAGCAGCACCGGGACAGGGGGCACAGATACGCAGTATTTT. It yields the protein CASSTGTGGTDTQYF.

This clonotype was seen ten or more times. The chain recombines TRBV15 with TRBJ1-6; no reliable D call. Between the trimmed V and J ends, which lost 3 bases and 6 bases, there was a span of 6 bases. The CDR3 runs to 13 residues. Germline V gene data show CDR1 as LNHNV and CDR2 as YYDKDF (reference sequence). The CDR3 DNA is TGTGCCACCAGCAGCAGGTTTAATTCACCCCTCCACTTT. Translated, it gives CATSSRFNSPLHF.

This clonotype was recorded many times. One junction end does not reproduce the germline sequence, and a read error may be involved. V and J are TRBV12-3 or TRBV12-4 and TRBJ2-1; TRBD1 aligns across 7 bases. The CDR3 consists of 14 residues. CDR3 residues: CASNRQGSHNEQFF. CDR3 DNA sequence: TGTGCCAGCAACAGACAGGGCTCCCACAATGAGCAGTTCTTC.

Notes on this clonotype: With a much larger clone just one base away, this may be a read error. The J gene is TRBJ2-3, the V gene TRBV6-5; D not certain. Per germline, CDR1 MNHEY and CDR2 SVGAGI. V lost 10 bases to trimming and J lost 4 bases, with 12 bases between them. The CDR3 has 12 residues. Written as DNA, the CDR3 is TGTGCCAACAGCCCGGAGTCAGATACGCAGTATTTT. Translation gives CANSPESDTQYF.

This clonotype was counted many times. V gene TRBV7-2 combines with J gene TRBJ2-5, with D unresolved. V was shortened by 1 base and J by 5 bases, with 8 bases between the two germline ends. CDR1 is SGHTA and CDR2 is FQGNSA in the germline V gene. This CDR3 comprises 13 residues. This CDR3 is CASSLDNRETQYF. The CDR3 bases are TGTGCCAGCAGCTTAGATAATAGGGAGACCCAGTACTTC.

At least ten counts were recorded for this clonotype. The V gene is TRBV9, the J gene TRBJ2-2; possible D gene TRBD2, 6 bases. V lost 3 bases to trimming and J lost 4 bases, with 22 bases between them. Per the germline V gene, CDR1 is SGDLS and CDR2 is YYNGEE. The CDR3 spans 18 residues. The CDR3 loop reads CASSERARGPWATGELFF. CDR3 bases: TGTGCCAGCAGCGAGAGGGCGCGGGGTCCATGGGCCACCGGGGAGCTGTTTTTT.

This clonotype appeared many times. CDR3: CASSVGVSSYEQYF. The DNA of the CDR3 is TGTGCCAGCAGCGTTGGGGTGAGCTCCTACGAGCAGTACTTC. This chain links TRBV9 with TRBJ2-7; D ambiguous. V dropped 2 bases and J dropped 0 bases, with 9 bases sitting between them. This CDR3 has 14 residues. The germline gives CDR1 SGDLS, CDR2 YYNGEE.

At least ten counts were recorded for this clonotype. The chain recombines TRBV12-3 or TRBV12-4 with TRBJ1-5; possibly TRBD1 for D (6 bases). Trimming took 6 bases from V and 4 from J, leaving 16 bases between them. CDR3 size: 15 residues. CDR3 amino acids: CASSLLGQVNQPQHF. The CDR3 coding sequence is TGTGCCAGCAGCTTATTGGGACAAGTAAATCAGCCCCAGCATTTT.

This clonotype was counted many times. The chain uses TRBV24-1 and TRBJ1-2, with 10 positions matching TRBD1. V lost 3 bases, J lost 7 bases, and 4 bases stayed unmatched. Looked up from germline, CDR1 is KGHDR and CDR2 is SFDVKD. The CDR3 sequence is 14 residues long. The CDR3 nucleotides are TGTGCCACCAGTGATACGGGACAGGGGTTTGGCTACACCTTC. This sequence encodes CATSDTGQGFGYTF.

There are a few counts of this clonotype. CDR3 nucleotides: TGCGCCAGGGACCGGGACTCTACCTACGAGCAGTACTTC. This translates into CARDRDSTYEQYF. The chain has TRBV10-2 and TRBJ2-7; D may be TRBD2 (6 bases). The CDR3 is 13 residues long. V lost 9 bases and J lost 2, with 14 bases in between. In germline, CDR1 is WSHSY, CDR2 SAAADI.

This clonotype was recorded many times. The V gene is TRBV30, the J gene TRBJ2-2; 7 bases are shared with TRBD1. The CDR3 covers 14 residues. Germline CDR1 GTSNPN, CDR2 SVGIG (reference sequence). The V segment lost 4 bases and the J segment 1 base; nucleotides outside the gene matches: 3. DNA for the CDR3: TGTGCCTGGACAGGGACAGTGAACACCGGGGAGCTGTTTTTT. Protein: CAWTGTVNTGELFF.

This chain uses TRBV20-1 with TRBJ1-5; a possible D gene is TRBD1 (6 bases). Trimming shortened V by 6 bases and J by 5 bases, and 23 bases separated the two germline ends. CDR1 is DFQATT and CDR2 is SNEGSKA in the germline V gene (reference sequence). This CDR3 contains 16 residues. CDR3 amino acids: CSARGGTFWGDQPQHF. The CDR3, as DNA: TGCAGTGCGAGGGGGGGGACCTTTTGGGGCGATCAGCCCCAGCATTTT.

Many counts were recorded for this clonotype. The chain has TRBV7-6 and TRBJ1-1; no clear D gene. Trimming stripped 5 bases from V and 1 base from J, with 11 bases between. Per germline, CDR1 SGHVS and CDR2 FNYEAQ. CDR3 length: 14 amino acids. CDR3 coding DNA: TGTGCCAGCAGCCCTGGGCATTGGAACACTGAAGCTTTCTTT. This codes for CASSPGHWNTEAFF.